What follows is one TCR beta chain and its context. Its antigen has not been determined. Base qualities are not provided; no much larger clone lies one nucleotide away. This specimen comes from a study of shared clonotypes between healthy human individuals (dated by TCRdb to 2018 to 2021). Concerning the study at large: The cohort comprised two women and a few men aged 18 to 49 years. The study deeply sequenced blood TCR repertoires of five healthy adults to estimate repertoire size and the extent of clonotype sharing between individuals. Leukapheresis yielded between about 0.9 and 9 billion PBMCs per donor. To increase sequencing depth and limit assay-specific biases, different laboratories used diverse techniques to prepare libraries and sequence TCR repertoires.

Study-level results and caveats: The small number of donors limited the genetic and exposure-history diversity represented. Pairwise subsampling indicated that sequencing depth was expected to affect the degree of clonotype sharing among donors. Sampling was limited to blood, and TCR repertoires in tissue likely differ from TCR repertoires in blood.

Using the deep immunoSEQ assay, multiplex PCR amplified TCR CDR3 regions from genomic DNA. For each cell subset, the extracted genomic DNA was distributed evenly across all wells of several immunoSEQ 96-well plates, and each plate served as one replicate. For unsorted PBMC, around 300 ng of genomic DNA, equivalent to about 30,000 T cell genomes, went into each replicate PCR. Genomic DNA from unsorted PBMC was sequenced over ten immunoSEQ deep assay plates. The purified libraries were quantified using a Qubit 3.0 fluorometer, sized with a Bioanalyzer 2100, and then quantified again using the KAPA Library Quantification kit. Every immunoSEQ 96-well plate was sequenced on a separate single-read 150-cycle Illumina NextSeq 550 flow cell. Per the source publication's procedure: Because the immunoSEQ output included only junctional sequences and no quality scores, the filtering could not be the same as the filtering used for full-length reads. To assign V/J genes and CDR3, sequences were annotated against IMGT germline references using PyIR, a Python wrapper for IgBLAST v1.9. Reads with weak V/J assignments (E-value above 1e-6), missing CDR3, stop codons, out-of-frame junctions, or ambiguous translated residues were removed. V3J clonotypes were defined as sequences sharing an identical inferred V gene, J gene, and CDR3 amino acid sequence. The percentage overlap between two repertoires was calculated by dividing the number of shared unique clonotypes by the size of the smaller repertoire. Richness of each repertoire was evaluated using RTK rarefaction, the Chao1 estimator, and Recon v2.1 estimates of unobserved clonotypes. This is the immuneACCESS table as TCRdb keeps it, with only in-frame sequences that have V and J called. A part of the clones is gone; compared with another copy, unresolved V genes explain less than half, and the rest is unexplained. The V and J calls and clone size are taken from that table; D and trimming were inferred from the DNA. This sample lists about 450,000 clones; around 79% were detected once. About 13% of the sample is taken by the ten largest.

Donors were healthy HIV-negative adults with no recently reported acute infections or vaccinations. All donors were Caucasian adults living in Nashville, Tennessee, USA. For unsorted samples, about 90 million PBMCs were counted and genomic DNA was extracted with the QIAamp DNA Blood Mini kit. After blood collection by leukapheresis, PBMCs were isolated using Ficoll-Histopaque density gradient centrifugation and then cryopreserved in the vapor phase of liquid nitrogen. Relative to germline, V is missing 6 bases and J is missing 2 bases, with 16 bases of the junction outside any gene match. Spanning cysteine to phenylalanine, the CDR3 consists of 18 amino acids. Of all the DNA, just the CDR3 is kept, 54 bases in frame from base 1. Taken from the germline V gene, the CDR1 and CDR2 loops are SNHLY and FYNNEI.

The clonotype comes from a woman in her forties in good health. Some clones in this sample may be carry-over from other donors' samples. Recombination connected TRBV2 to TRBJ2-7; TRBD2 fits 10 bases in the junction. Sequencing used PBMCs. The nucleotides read TGTGCCAGCAGGGATAGGACTAGCGGCCACGGAACCCCCTACGAGCAGTACTTC. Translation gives CASRDRTSGHGTPYEQYF.